This T cell receptor (beta chain) was recovered during a study of cytomegalovirus exposure and HLA in healthy donors. Notes on the study in general: The authors later linked a missense DCLRE1C variant to TCR beta V- and J-gene trimming. CMV antigen specificity of a few CMV-associated chains was confirmed in vitro. A later analysis showed TCR association rates differing by HLA locus, peaking at DRB1 and lowest at HLA-C.

PCR was performed using 60 Vbeta and 13 Jbeta primers. Here immunoSEQ multiplex PCR was the method, and the copy in TCRdb shows in-frame clones only, minus some. The sample includes 130,000 to 150,000 clones, approximately 80% of them seen just once. This clone was counted between two and nine times. No antigen is known for it. Germline V gene lookup returns CDR1 LGHNA and CDR2 YSLEER. This CDR3 contains 16 residues. V was pared by 3 bases and J by 12 bases, with 9 bases of the junction left unmatched. Every donor was a healthy person donating bone marrow. The rearrangement joins TRBV4-3 to TRBJ2-6; 12 nucleotides line up with TRBD1. Source material: PBMCs. The sequence came from a woman between 40 and 50 years old in good health and CMV-seropositive. CDR3 coding DNA: TGCGCCAGCAGCCAGGACCCGGGACAGGGGGCGGCCGTCCTGACTTTC. This codes for CASSQDPGQGAAVLTF.